The 20 T cell receptor beta chains presented below share a single source sample, sequenced in a study of OX40 agonist ivuxolimab in advanced cancers. Some clones are missing from TCRdb's copy, which holds only in-frame ones; the method was immunoSEQ multiplex PCR. The table records about 67,000 clones, over 70% of them present only once. This specimen was CD4+ or CD8+ T cells sorted from blood, taken in a trial of the OX40 agonist ivuxolimab. Receptor source: an adult with an advanced solid tumor such as melanoma, head and neck, liver or kidney cancer.

V gene TRBV6-5 combines with J gene TRBJ2-7; no firm D call. The germline V gene encodes CDR1 MNHEY and CDR2 SVGAGI. The CDR3 spans 14 residues. V was cut by 5 bases and J by 0 bases, with 11 bases left in between. DNA for the CDR3: TGTGCCAGCAGTGTAGACGTCAGCTCCTACGAGCAGTACTTC. This sequence encodes CASSVDVSSYEQYF.

This sequence joins TRBV6-5 and TRBJ1-6; tentative D call: TRBD1 (6 bases). V dropped 5 bases and J dropped 10 bases, with 18 bases sitting between them. CDR1 MNHEY and CDR2 SVGAGI come from the germline V gene. There are 15 residues in the CDR3. The CDR3 region is CASSGGGGLGSPLHF. The CDR3 DNA reads as TGTGCCAGCAGTGGCGGGGGGGGCTTGGGGTCACCCCTCCACTTT.

The rearrangement uses TRBV29-1 and TRBJ1-1; TRBD1 is a possible D gene (5 bases). CDR1 and CDR2 (germline): SQVTM, ANQGSEA. Trimming shortened V by 3 bases and J by 0 bases, and 8 bases separated the two germline ends. The CDR3 consists of 13 residues. The CDR3 is CSVDEGMNTEAFF. DNA for the CDR3: TGCAGCGTTGATGAGGGGATGAACACTGAAGCTTTCTTT. Complete variable domain (other parts from reference TRBV29-1 and TRBJ1-1): SAVISQKPSRDICQRGTSLTIQCQVDSQVTMMFWYRQQPGQSLTLIATANQGSEATYESGFVIDKFPISRPNLTFSTLTVSNMSPEDSSIYLCSVDEGMNTEAFFGQGTRLTVV.

The rearrangement uses TRBV5-1 and TRBJ2-7; D gene unclear. Germline V gene sequence: CDR1 SGHRS, CDR2 YFSETQ. The CDR3 has 13 residues. V dropped 2 bases and J dropped 3 bases, with 9 bases sitting between them. CDR3 residues: CASSFTELYEQYF. As DNA, the CDR3 is TGCGCCAGCAGCTTTACAGAGCTCTACGAGCAGTACTTC.

The V gene is TRBV6-5, the J gene TRBJ1-4; D unclear. The germline CDR1 and CDR2 sequences are MNHEY and SVGAGI. Deletions cut 6 bases from V and 8 bases from J, with 16 bases between. The CDR3 loop spans 14 amino acids. For the CDR3, the DNA is TGTGCCAGCAGATCCGACCCGCCGGGGGAAAAACTGTTTTTT. Translating it yields CASRSDPPGEKLFF.

The V gene is TRBV4-2, the J gene TRBJ2-3; either TRBD1 or TRBD2 may fit D (6 bases each). The ends were cut back, 5 bases at V and 3 bases at J, with 18 bases in the middle. CDR1 and CDR2 (germline): LGHNA, YNFKEQ. The CDR3 runs to 16 residues. In nucleotides, the CDR3 is TGTGCCAGCAGCACCCGTGAAGGGGGGACAACAGATACGCAGTATTTT. Protein sequence: CASSTREGGTTDTQYF.

The chain couples TRBV30 to TRBJ1-2, with D uncertain. This CDR3 is 10 amino acids long. CDR1 GTSNPN and CDR2 SVGIG come from the germline V gene (reference sequence). The V and J ends lost 3 bases and 6 bases respectively, with 5 bases between them. CDR3 sequence: CAWRSDGYTF. CDR3 coding DNA: TGTGCCTGGAGAAGTGATGGCTACACCTTC.

The genes are TRBV28 and TRBJ2-7; D ambiguous. Trimming shortened V by 2 bases and J by 2 bases, and 4 bases separated the two germline ends. The CDR3 loop spans 12 amino acids. Germline values: CDR1 MDHEN, CDR2 SYDVKM. The CDR3 DNA follows: TGTGCCAGCAGTTTAGGTACCTACGAGCAGTACTTC. Protein product: CASSLGTYEQYF.

The J gene is TRBJ2-2, the V gene TRBV28, with D possibly being TRBD1 or TRBD2 (6 bases each). Per the germline V gene, CDR1 is MDHEN and CDR2 is SYDVKM. Trimming took off 3 bases at V and 6 bases at J, with 14 bases between the two ends. The CDR3 is made up of 15 amino acids. This CDR3 is CASSFLRGPAGELFF. Written as DNA, the CDR3 is TGTGCCAGCAGTTTCCTACGGGGGCCTGCCGGGGAGCTGTTTTTT.

The V and J genes are TRBV6-6 and TRBJ1-1; no clear D gene. The germline V gene encodes CDR1 MNHNY and CDR2 SVGAGI (reference sequence). With 9 bases removed from V and 4 bases from J, the gap between germline ends came to 9 bases. CDR3 size: 11 residues. This chain's CDR3 is CASQLLTEAFF. The CDR3 nucleotides are TGTGCCAGTCAATTACTCACTGAAGCTTTCTTT.

V gene TRBV11-3 combines with J gene TRBJ2-7; D is possibly TRBD2 (6 bases). The CDR3 spans 14 residues. In germline, CDR1 is SGHNT, CDR2 YENEEA. The V and J ends lost 5 bases and 5 bases respectively, with 16 bases between them. CDR3 loop: CASSGKGTRHEQYF. As DNA, the CDR3 is TGTGCCAGCAGCGGCAAGGGGACTCGGCACGAGCAGTACTTC.

In its sample, this clone was seen once. The CDR3 nucleotides are TGTGCCAGCAGCTCGCCCGGAGGGGGCTCCTATGGCTACACCTTC. Amino acid sequence: CASSSPGGGSYGYTF. The chain couples TRBV5-6 to TRBJ1-2; TRBD1 matches at 7 bases. The CDR3 runs 15 residues. V shed 3 bases, J shed 4 bases, and the junction held 9 bases outside the gene matches. Per germline, CDR1 SGHDT and CDR2 YYEEEE.

V usage is TRBV2 and J usage is TRBJ2-5, with no clear D. The CDR3 length is 14 residues. V lost 2 bases, J lost 5 bases, and 12 bases lay in between. CDR1 and CDR2 from the germline V gene are SNHLY and FYNNEI. The CDR3 loop is CASSERWLVETQYF. The CDR3 DNA is TGTGCCAGCAGTGAAAGATGGCTAGTGGAGACCCAGTACTTC.

The chain joins TRBV13 to TRBJ2-1; 8 bases are a match to TRBD2. CDR1 PRHDT and CDR2 FYEKMQ come from the germline V gene (reference sequence). With 1 base clipped from V and 4 bases from J, the junction kept 6 bases outside the gene matches. This CDR3 spans 16 amino acids. Written as DNA, the CDR3 is TGTGCCAGCAGCTTAGAGCCGGGAGGGGGGTACAATGAGCAGTTCTTC. Translated, it gives CASSLEPGGGYNEQFF.

V is TRBV9 and J is TRBJ1-2; 8 bases are a match to TRBD1. J gave up 6 bases and V 4 bases, and 11 bases lay outside the gene matches. Germline CDR1 and CDR2: SGDLS and YYNGEE. The CDR3 is 15 amino acids. CDR3 DNA sequence: TGTGCCAGCAGCCGCACCCCCCCGGGACAGGATGGCTACACCTTC. Translation gives CASSRTPPGQDGYTF.

The genes are TRBV6-6 and TRBJ2-5; TRBD2 aligns across 9 bases. Germline trimming cut 5 bases from V and 1 base from J; bases unmatched to any gene: 2. The CDR3 runs to 14 residues. Per germline, CDR1 MNHNY and CDR2 SVGAGI (reference sequence). Here the CDR3 DNA reads TGTGCCAGCAGTGATAGCGGGGGCCAAGAGACCCAGTACTTC. Protein: CASSDSGGQETQYF.

This clone was recorded once. V and J are TRBV28 and TRBJ2-7; D might be TRBD2 (7 bases). The germline V gene has CDR1 MDHEN and CDR2 SYDVKM. Trimming shortened V by 5 bases and J by 6 bases, and 20 bases separated the two germline ends. The CDR3 spans 15 residues. The CDR3: CASSLGGASGGEQYF. For the CDR3, the DNA is TGTGCCAGCAGTCTGGGGGGGGCTAGCGGCGGCGAGCAGTACTTC. Full variable domain (missing parts from reference TRBV28 and TRBJ2-7): DVKVTQSSRYLVKRTGEKVFLECVQDMDHENMFWYRQDPGLGLRLIYFSYDVKMKEKGDIPEGYSVSREKKERFSLILESASTNQTSMYLCASSLGGASGGEQYFGPGTRLTVT.

V and J are TRBV28 and TRBJ1-2; 11 nucleotides agree with TRBD1. V lost 3 bases, J lost 4 bases, and 1 base stayed unmatched. The CDR3 length is 14 residues. The germline CDR1 and CDR2 sequences are MDHEN and SYDVKM. In DNA form, the CDR3 reads TGTGCCAGCAGTTTTGGACAGGGGGCCTATGGCTACACCTTC. This translates into CASSFGQGAYGYTF.

The genes are TRBV28 and TRBJ1-6, with 8 bases that match TRBD1. The ends lost 5 bases at V and 11 bases at J; junction bases unmatched: 11. In germline, CDR1 is MDHEN, CDR2 SYDVKM. The CDR3 extends over 15 amino acids. CDR3 sequence: CASSTGQGPATPLHF. DNA for the CDR3: TGTGCCAGCAGTACCGGACAGGGACCAGCGACACCCCTCCACTTT.

This clone was detected a few times. The chain links TRBV6-1 to TRBJ2-3, with D maybe TRBD2 (5 bases). CDR3 length: 17 amino acids. The V gene's germline CDR1 is MNHNS and CDR2 SASEGT. The V end was cut by 3 bases, the J end by 0 bases, with 16 bases between. The CDR3 DNA reads TGTGCCAGCAGTGAGGCCGGAGGCGGGCCTAGCACAGATACGCAGTATTTT. Encoded protein: CASSEAGGGPSTDTQYF.